This T cell receptor beta chain was recorded in a study of spatial heterogeneity in lung cancer. The V gene's germline CDR1 is MNHEY and CDR2 SVGEGT. This CDR3 region has 17 residues. The V end lost 6 bases, the J end lost 0 bases, and 21 bases lay between the germline ends. TCRdb re-called the 5' RACE reads with MiXCR, one entry per CDR3 protein. The sample includes some 80,000 distinct CDR3 sequences, around 7.8% of them seen just once. Time point denoted: sample taken at primary tumor resection. The donors, around 72 patients with untreated early-stage non-small cell lung cancer, provided the samples. Sequencing was performed on whole RNA extracted from tumor and nontumor lung tissue, or from frozen PBMC, and the material was left unsorted. This clonotype was seen a few times.

The chain uses TRBV6-2 or TRBV6-3 and TRBJ2-7; D call uncertain. This clonotype was sampled from a male donor with early-stage non-small cell lung cancer. The sequences come from PBMCs, collected at surgery. This CDR3 is CASSLEMSATRSYEQYF. CDR3 sequence (DNA): TGTGCCAGCAGCTTGGAAATGTCAGCTACCCGCTCCTACGAGCAGTACTTC.